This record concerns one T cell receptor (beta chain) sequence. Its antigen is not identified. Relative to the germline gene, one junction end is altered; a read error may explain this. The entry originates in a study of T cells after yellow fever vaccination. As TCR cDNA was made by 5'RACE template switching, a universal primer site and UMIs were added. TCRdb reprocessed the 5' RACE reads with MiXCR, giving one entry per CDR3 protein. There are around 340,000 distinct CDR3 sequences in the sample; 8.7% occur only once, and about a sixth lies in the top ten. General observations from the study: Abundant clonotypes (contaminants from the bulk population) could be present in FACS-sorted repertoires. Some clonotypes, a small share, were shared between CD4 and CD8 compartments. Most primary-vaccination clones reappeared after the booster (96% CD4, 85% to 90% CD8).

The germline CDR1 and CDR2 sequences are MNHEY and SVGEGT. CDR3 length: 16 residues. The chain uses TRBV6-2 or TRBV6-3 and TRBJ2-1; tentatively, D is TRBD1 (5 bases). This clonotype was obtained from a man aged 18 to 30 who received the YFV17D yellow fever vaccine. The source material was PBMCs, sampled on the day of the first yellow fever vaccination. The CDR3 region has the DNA TGTGCCAGCAGTCAAACTATCCTAGGGGCCTACACTGAGCAGTTCTTC. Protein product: CASSQTILGAYTEQFF.